This TCR beta chain came from a study of technical replicates of blood from a handful of donors. The CDR3 runs to 15 residues. CDR1 is SGHTA, CDR2 FQGTGA, per germline. Trimming removed 1 base from V and 8 bases from J; junction bases left unmatched: 7. Using immunoSEQ multiplex PCR, the repertoire was profiled, and TCRdb retains in-frame clones only, with some absent. Of about 80,000 clones listed, 80% to 90% are singletons. Sequencing was carried out using PBMCs. The origin of this receptor is a human donor in good health. Some clones in this sample may be carry-over from other donors' samples. V gene TRBV7-3 combines with J gene TRBJ2-1; 8 nucleotides line up with TRBD2. In DNA form, the CDR3 reads TGTGCCAGCAGCTTAAATCCGGGAGGGTTAGATGAGCAGTTCTTC. This sequence encodes CASSLNPGGLDEQFF.